Reported below is one TCR beta chain. There are 15 residues in the CDR3. The germline V gene encodes CDR1 SQVTM and CDR2 ANQGSEA. V dropped 4 bases and J dropped 4 bases, with 19 bases sitting between them. These data come from a study of blood T cell repertoires in COVID-19. In the original analysis: Reference gene primers were amplified, and this amplification served to estimate nucleated cell counts. The repertoire was sequenced with immunoSEQ multiplex PCR; TCRdb's copy has only in-frame clones and lacks some. That table furnishes V, J and clone size, whereas the DNA furnished D and trimming. This sample has more than 200,000 clones, with 70% to 90% found just once.

The chain couples TRBV29-1 to TRBJ1-1; no clear D. The sequence was collected from a man between 18 and 35 years old with active or convalescent COVID-19. The sample comprised peripheral blood. The CDR3 DNA is TGCAGCGTTGTTTTATGGTGGGGTGGGAGCACTGAAGCTTTCTTT. This sequence encodes CSVVLWWGGSTEAFF.